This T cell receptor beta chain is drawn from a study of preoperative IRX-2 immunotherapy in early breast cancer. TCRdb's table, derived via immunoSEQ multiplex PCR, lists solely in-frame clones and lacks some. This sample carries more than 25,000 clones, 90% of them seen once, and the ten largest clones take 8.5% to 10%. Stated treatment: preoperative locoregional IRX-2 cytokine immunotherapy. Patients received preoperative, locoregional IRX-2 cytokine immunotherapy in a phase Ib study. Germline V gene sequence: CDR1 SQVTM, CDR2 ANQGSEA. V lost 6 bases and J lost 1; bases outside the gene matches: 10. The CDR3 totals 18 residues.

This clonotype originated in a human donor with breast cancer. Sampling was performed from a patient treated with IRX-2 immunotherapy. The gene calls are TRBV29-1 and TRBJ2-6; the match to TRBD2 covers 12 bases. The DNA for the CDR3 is TGCAGCGTAGATCGACTAGCGGGAGAAGGTTCTGGGGCCAACGTCCTGACTTTC. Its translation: CSVDRLAGEGSGANVLTF.